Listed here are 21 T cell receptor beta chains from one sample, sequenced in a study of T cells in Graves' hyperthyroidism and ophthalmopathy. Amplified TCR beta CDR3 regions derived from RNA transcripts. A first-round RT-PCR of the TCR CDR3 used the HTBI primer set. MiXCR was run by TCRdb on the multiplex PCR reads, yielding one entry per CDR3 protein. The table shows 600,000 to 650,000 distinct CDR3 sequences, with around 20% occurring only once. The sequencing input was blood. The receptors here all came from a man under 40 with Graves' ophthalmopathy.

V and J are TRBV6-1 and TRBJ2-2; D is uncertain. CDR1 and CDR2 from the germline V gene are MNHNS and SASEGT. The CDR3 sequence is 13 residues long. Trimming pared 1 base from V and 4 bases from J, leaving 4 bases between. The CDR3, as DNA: TGTGCCAGCAGTGAAGTCGTCACCGGGGAGCTGTTTTTT. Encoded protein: CASSEVVTGELFF.

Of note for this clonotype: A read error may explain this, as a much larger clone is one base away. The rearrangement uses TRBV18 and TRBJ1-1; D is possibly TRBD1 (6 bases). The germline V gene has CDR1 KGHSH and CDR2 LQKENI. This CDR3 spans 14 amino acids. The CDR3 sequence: CASSPPSRGSEASF. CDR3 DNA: TGTGCCAGCTCACCACCAAGCAGGGGTAGTGAAGCTTCCTTT.

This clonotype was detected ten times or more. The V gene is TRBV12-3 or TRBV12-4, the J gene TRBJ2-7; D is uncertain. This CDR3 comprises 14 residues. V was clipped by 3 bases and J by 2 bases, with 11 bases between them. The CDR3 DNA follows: TGTGCCAGCAGTTTTCGGCCGCAACCCTACGAGCAGTACTTC. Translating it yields CASSFRPQPYEQYF.

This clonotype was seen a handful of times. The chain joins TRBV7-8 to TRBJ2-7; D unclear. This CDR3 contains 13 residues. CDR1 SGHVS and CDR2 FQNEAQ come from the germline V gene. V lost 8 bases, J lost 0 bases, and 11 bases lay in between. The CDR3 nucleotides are TGTGCCAGCGTTGACTCGAGCTCCTACGAGCAGTACTTC. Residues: CASVDSSSYEQYF.

CDR3: CASSGTGTGSETQYF. CDR3 DNA: TGTGCCAGCAGCGGAACCGGGACAGGGTCGGAGACCCAGTACTTC. The V gene is TRBV7-8, the J gene TRBJ2-5, with TRBD1 matching over 9 bases. The CDR3 spans 15 residues. Germline assignment: CDR1 SGHVS and CDR2 FQNEAQ. V lost 5 bases to trimming and J lost 5 bases; unmatched junction nucleotides: 9.

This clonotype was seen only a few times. CDR3 sequence reads: CATSLIPAGQARGFDEQFF. In DNA form, the CDR3 reads TGTGCCACCAGCTTGATCCCCGCTGGGCAGGCCCGCGGGTTTGATGAGCAGTTCTTC. The rearrangement joins TRBV15 to TRBJ2-1, with a tentative D call TRBD2 (5 bases). Trimming cost V 5 bases and J 8 bases, with 31 bases left between them. The germline V gene encodes CDR1 LNHNV and CDR2 YYDKDF (reference sequence). The CDR3 runs 19 residues.

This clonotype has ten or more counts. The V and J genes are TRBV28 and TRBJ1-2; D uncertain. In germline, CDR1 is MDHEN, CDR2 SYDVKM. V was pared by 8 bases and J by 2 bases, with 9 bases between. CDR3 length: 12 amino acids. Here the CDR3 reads CASSLGNYGYTF. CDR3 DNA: TGTGCCAGCTCCCTGGGAAACTATGGCTACACCTTC.

CDR3 nucleotide sequence: TGCAGCGTCGGGACTAGCGGTAGGAGTGAGCAGTTCTTC. This codes for CSVGTSGRSEQFF. J is TRBJ2-1 and V is TRBV29-1; 11 positions match TRBD2. The V gene end was trimmed by 6 bases and the J gene end by 9 bases; junction bases not matched to a gene: 7. The germline V gene encodes CDR1 SQVTM and CDR2 ANQGSEA. The CDR3 extends over 13 amino acids.

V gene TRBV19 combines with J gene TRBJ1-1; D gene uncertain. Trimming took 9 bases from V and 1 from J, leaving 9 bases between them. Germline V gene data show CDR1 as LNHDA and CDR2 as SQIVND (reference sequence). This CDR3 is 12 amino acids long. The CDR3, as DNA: TGTGCCAGCTCCGACAAGAACACTGAAGCTTTCTTT. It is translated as CASSDKNTEAFF.

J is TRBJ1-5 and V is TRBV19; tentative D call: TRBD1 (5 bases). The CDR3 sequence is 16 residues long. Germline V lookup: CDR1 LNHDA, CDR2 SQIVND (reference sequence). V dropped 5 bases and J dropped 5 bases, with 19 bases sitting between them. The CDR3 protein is CASSVTGTRDYQPQHF. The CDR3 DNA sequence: TGTGCCAGTAGTGTAACCGGGACGAGGGATTATCAGCCCCAGCATTTT.

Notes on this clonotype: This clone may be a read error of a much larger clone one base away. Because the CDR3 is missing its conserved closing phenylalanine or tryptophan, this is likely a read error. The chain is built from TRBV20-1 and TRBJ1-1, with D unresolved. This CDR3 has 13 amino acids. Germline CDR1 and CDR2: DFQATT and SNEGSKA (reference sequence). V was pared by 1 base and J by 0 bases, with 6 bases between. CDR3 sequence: CSARASMNTEAFS. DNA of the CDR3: TGCAGTGCTAGAGCCAGCATGAACACTGAAGCTTTCTCT.

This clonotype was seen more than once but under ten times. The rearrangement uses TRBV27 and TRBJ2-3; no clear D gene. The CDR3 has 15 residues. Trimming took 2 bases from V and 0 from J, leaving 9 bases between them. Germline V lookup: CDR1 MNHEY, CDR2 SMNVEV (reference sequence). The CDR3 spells CASSLLHMSTDTQYF. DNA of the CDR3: TGTGCCAGCAGTTTACTACATATGAGCACAGATACGCAGTATTTT.

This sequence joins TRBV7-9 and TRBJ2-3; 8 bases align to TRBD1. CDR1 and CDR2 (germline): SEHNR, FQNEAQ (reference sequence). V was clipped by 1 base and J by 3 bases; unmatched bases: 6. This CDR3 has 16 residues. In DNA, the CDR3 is TGTGCCAGCAGCTTAGTAGGGGACAGGTGGACAGATACGCAGTATTTT. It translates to CASSLVGDRWTDTQYF.

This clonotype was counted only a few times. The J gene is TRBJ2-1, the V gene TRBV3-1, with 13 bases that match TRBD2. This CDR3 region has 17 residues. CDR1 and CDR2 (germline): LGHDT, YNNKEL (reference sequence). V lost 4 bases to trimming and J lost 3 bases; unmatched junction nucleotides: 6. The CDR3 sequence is CASSPRTSGSFYNEQFF. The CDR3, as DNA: TGTGCCAGCAGCCCGCGGACTAGCGGGAGTTTCTACAATGAGCAGTTCTTC.

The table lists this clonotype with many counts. CDR3 coding DNA: TGTGCCAGCAGCGTACTAGCGGGAGTTCACGAGCAGTACTTC. This translates into CASSVLAGVHEQYF. The gene calls are TRBV7-2 and TRBJ2-7, with 11 bases aligning to TRBD2. This CDR3 has 14 residues. The ends lost 5 bases at V and 5 bases at J; junction bases unmatched: 5. The germline V gene encodes CDR1 SGHTA and CDR2 FQGNSA.

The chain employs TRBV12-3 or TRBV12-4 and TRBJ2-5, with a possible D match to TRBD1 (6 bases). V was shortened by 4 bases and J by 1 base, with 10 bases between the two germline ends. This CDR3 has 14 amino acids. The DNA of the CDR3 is TGTGCCAGCAGTTGGATAGGGGGCCAAGAGACCCAGTACTTC. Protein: CASSWIGGQETQYF.

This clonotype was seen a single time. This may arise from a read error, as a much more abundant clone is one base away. The CDR3 reads CASSLGAAAGELFF. The CDR3 DNA follows: TGTGCCAGCAGCTTGGGCGCGGCCGCCGGGGAGCTGTTTTTT. V and J are TRBV7-3 and TRBJ2-2; D is unclear. Germline V CDR1 and CDR2: SGHTA, FQGTGA. V lost 3 bases and J 6 bases, leaving 11 bases between the germline ends. This CDR3 has 14 amino acids.

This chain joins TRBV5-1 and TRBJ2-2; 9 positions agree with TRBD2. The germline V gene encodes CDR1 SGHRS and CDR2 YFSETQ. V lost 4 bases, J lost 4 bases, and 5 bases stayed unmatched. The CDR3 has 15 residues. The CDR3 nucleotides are TGCGCCAGCAGCCTAAGCGGGAGGATCACCGGGGAGCTGTTTTTT. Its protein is CASSLSGRITGELFF.

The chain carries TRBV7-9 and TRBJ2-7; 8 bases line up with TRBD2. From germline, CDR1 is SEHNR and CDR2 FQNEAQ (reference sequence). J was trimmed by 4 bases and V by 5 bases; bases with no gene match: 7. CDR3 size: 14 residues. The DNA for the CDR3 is TGTGCCAGCAGCCGTCCGGGGGGGGGTTACGAGCAGTACTTC. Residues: CASSRPGGGYEQYF.

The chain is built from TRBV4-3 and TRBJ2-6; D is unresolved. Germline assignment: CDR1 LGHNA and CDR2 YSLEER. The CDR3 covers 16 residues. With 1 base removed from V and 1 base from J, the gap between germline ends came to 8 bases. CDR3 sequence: CASSQVGASGANVLTF. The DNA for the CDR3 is TGCGCCAGCAGCCAAGTCGGTGCTTCTGGGGCCAACGTCCTGACTTTC.

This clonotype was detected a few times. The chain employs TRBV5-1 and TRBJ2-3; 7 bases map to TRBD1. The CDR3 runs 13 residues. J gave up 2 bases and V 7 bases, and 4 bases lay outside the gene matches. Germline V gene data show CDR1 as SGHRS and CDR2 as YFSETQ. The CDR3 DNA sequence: TGCGCCAGCGGGACAGCCGACACAGATACGCAGTATTTT. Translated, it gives CASGTADTDTQYF.